Sequencing of this TCR beta chain was carried out in a study of sequential checkpoint blockade in melanoma. Looking at the study overall: After both sequences, patients received maintenance nivolumab.

Described treatment: randomized to nivolumab then ipilimumab (arm A) or the reverse (arm B). Per the germline V gene, CDR1 is MNHNY and CDR2 is SVGAGI (reference sequence). CDR3 size: 14 residues. Trimming stripped 2 bases from V and 3 bases from J, with 9 bases between. Repertoires were generated with immunoSEQ multiplex PCR, while TCRdb's copy carries only in-frame clones and drops some. The table lists about 29,000 clones, roughly 81% of them singletons. The chain uses TRBV6-6 and TRBJ2-3; maybe TRBD2 (6 bases). The clonotype originates from a human donor with melanoma. The sequenced sample was CD8+ T cells sorted from blood (inferred from file names), obtained from a patient given nivolumab and ipilimumab in sequence. CDR3 in DNA: TGTGCCAGCAGTTACGCCGGGGGAACAGATACGCAGTATTTT. It yields the protein CASSYAGGTDTQYF.